A single sample is the source of the 5 T cell receptor beta chains below, sequenced in a study of regulatory T cells in long-lasting Graves disease. Combining iRepertoire HTBI primers with Arm-PCR of CDR3 regions, the authors built TCR beta libraries. Each CDR3 protein gets one entry after TCRdb re-called the multiplex PCR reads with MiXCR. Here the sample spans 500,000 to 700,000 distinct CDR3 sequences, 15% to 20% being singletons. Time point here: newly diagnosed GD, antithyroid drugs for less than 3 months. RNA isolated from PBMCs was used to make the TCR library. The same data also went into a second study, on T cells in Graves' hyperthyroidism and ophthalmopathy.

The sequencing used peripheral blood mononuclear cells (PBMCs), collected at new diagnosis, from a patient treated with antithyroid drugs. The receptors were gathered from a woman younger than 45 with Graves disease.

Many counts were recorded for this clonotype. This chain connects TRBV5-1 to TRBJ1-4; weak D call: TRBD1 (5 bases). CDR1 is SGHRS, CDR2 YFSETQ, per germline. The germline V and J ends were trimmed by 2 bases and 4 bases, with 12 bases remaining between them. The CDR3 extends over 15 amino acids. This CDR3 reads CASSLPQGNNEKLFF. DNA for the CDR3: TGCGCCAGCAGCTTACCTCAGGGCAATAATGAAAAACTGTTTTTT.

To note about this clonotype: A read error is possible here, since a much larger clone lies one base away. The chain recombines TRBV12-5 with TRBJ1-1; D might be TRBD1 (5 bases). Germline V gene data show CDR1 as LGHNT and CDR2 as FRNRAP. The length of the CDR3 is 15 residues. CDR3 bases: TGTGCTAGTGGTTTGGTACAGGACGGGAACACTGAAGCTTCCTTT. Protein: CASGLVQDGNTEASF.

The sample holds many counts of this clonotype. This sequence joins TRBV28 and TRBJ2-7; D may be TRBD2 (6 bases). V gave up 4 bases and J gave up 6 bases, with 10 bases separating them. CDR1 and CDR2 (germline): MDHEN, SYDVKM. The CDR3 length is 12 residues. CDR3 in amino acids: CASSSSVFEQYF. CDR3 bases: TGTGCCAGCAGTTCTAGCGTTTTCGAGCAGTACTTC. The variable domain in full, with the rest retrieved from reference TRBV28 and TRBJ2-7, is DVKVTQSSRYLVKRTGEKVFLECVQDMDHENMFWYRQDPGLGLRLIYFSYDVKMKEKGDIPEGYSVSREKKERFSLILESASTNQTSMYLCASSSSVFEQYFGPGTRLTVT.

This clonotype was observed at least ten times. This chain joins TRBV7-2 and TRBJ2-1; 12 bases are shared with TRBD2. Trimming cost V 5 bases and J 7 bases; bases outside gene matches: 12. The CDR3 sequence is 17 residues long. Germline CDR1 is SGHTA and CDR2 is FQGNSA. The CDR3, as DNA: TGTGCCAGCAGCCCATGGGGCAGACTAGCGGGAGCGAATGAGCAGTTCTTC. Translating gives CASSPWGRLAGANEQFF.

V gene TRBV29-1 combines with J gene TRBJ2-2; the D is unclear. V was clipped by 7 bases and J by 4 bases, with 10 bases between them. CDR1 and CDR2 (germline): SQVTM, ANQGSEA. This CDR3 spans 12 amino acids. The CDR3 here is CSAAHATGELFF. The CDR3 nucleotides read TGCAGCGCTGCTCATGCCACCGGGGAGCTGTTTTTT.